This T cell receptor (beta chain) was identified in a study of T cell repertoires and HLA-DP antigens. Clones were read by immunoSEQ multiplex PCR, and TCRdb kept only the in-frame ones, dropping some. The sample lists about 73,000 clones, around four fifths occurring once. On this clone: What it recognizes is unknown.

The CDR3 is 14 residues long. The germline gives CDR1 SGHTA, CDR2 FQGTGA. Germline trimming cut 5 bases from V and 9 bases from J; bases unmatched to any gene: 10. This TCR came from a man in his 60s in good health and CMV-seronegative. The chain employs TRBV7-3 and TRBJ2-1, with TRBD1 matching over 7 bases. The sample taken for sequencing was CD4+ T cells from PBMCs. The CDR3, as DNA: TGTGCCAGCAGCCCGGGGCCGGCAGGGGGTGAGCAGTTCTTC. Its translation: CASSPGPAGGEQFF.